The rows below give T cell receptor beta chains drawn from one sample of a study of shared clonotypes between healthy human individuals. Profiling relied on immunoSEQ multiplex PCR, and the TCRdb table lists in-frame clones only, not all of them. Of fewer than 550,000 clones listed, approximately 79% are singletons. Sample: PBMCs. The source is a woman in her forties in good health. Some clones in this sample may be carry-over from other donors' samples. Each CDR3 is given with its conserved first and last residue. Fields, in order: V gene, clone size, J gene, D gene, CDR3 DNA, CDR3 protein. The D gene is left open where the match is weak. A row's size may be missing; if present it is once, few, many or a size class.

V gene: TRBV18
clone size: -
J gene: TRBJ1-5
D gene: -
CDR3 DNA: TGTGCCAGCTCAGGTCAGGGGCTAGGAGCTCAGCCCCAGCATTTT
CDR3 protein: CASSGQGLGAQPQHF

V gene: TRBV7-2
clone size: -
J gene: TRBJ2-7
D gene: TRBD2
CDR3 DNA: TGTGCCAGCAGCTTAGTTTTGGCGGGAGGGAGCGGCTACGAGCAGTACTTC
CDR3 protein: CASSLVLAGGSGYEQYF

V gene: TRBV5-6
clone size: -
J gene: TRBJ2-7
D gene: -
CDR3 DNA: TGTGCCAGCTGTGCGGTTCAGTACGAGCAGTACTTC
CDR3 protein: CASCAVQYEQYF

V gene: TRBV9
clone size: -
J gene: TRBJ1-1
D gene: TRBD1
CDR3 DNA: TGTGCCAGCAGCTCTTCGGGACAGGATTCACGGGCTTTCTTT
CDR3 protein: CASSSSGQDSRAFF

V gene: TRBV28
clone size: -
J gene: TRBJ2-1
D gene: TRBD1
CDR3 DNA: TGTGCCAGCAGTTCGGGACAGGCCTTGCGCCTGAGGATAAATGAGCAGTTCTTC
CDR3 protein: CASSSGQALRLRINEQFF

V gene: TRBV6-1
clone size: -
J gene: TRBJ2-4
D gene: -
CDR3 DNA: TGTGCCAGCACCAGAACCCCGGGGGACATTCAGTACTTC
CDR3 protein: CASTRTPGDIQYF

V gene: TRBV11-1
clone size: -
J gene: TRBJ2-7
D gene: TRBD2
CDR3 DNA: TGTGCCAGCAGCTTAGCGGGAGGGCCTTACGAGCAGTACTTC
CDR3 protein: CASSLAGGPYEQYF

V gene: TRBV6-4
clone size: -
J gene: TRBJ1-1
D gene: TRBD1
CDR3 DNA: TGTGCCAGCAGTGCGGACAGGTACACTGAAGCTTTCTTT
CDR3 protein: CASSADRYTEAFF

V gene: TRBV16
clone size: -
J gene: TRBJ1-2
D gene: TRBD1
CDR3 DNA: TGTGCCAGCAGCCAATCCCGGACAGGTAGTCACACCTTC
CDR3 protein: CASSQSRTGSHTF

V gene: TRBV5-6
clone size: -
J gene: TRBJ1-4
D gene: TRBD1
CDR3 DNA: TGTGCCAGCAGCCCACAGGGGGTCGGAAAACTGTTTTTT
CDR3 protein: CASSPQGVGKLFF

V gene: TRBV9
clone size: -
J gene: TRBJ2-3
D gene: -
CDR3 DNA: TGTGCCAGCAGCCTGGCGGCGGAAAGAGATACGCAGTATTTT
CDR3 protein: CASSLAAERDTQYF

V gene: TRBV7-9
clone size: -
J gene: TRBJ2-2
D gene: TRBD2
CDR3 DNA: TGTGCCAGCAGCTTAACCCTCGTACTAGCGAGGAACACCGGGGAGCTGTTTTTT
CDR3 protein: CASSLTLVLARNTGELFF

V gene: TRBV29-1
clone size: -
J gene: TRBJ2-1
D gene: TRBD1
CDR3 DNA: TGCAGCGTTGGGTTGGGACAGGGGTACAATGAGCAGTTCTTC
CDR3 protein: CSVGLGQGYNEQFF

V gene: TRBV5-1
clone size: few
J gene: TRBJ1-5
D gene: TRBD1
CDR3 DNA: TGCGCCAGCAGCCCCACAGGGGAAGGTCAGCCCCAGCATTTT
CDR3 protein: CASSPTGEGQPQHF

V gene: TRBV6-5
clone size: -
J gene: TRBJ2-7
D gene: -
CDR3 DNA: TGTGCCAGCAGTTACGACGGGCCTGGTGCCTACGAGCAGTACTTC
CDR3 protein: CASSYDGPGAYEQYF

V gene: TRBV5-8
clone size: -
J gene: TRBJ1-1
D gene: TRBD1
CDR3 DNA: TGTGCCGGACTAAAGGGGGCCGATCAAGCTTTCTTT
CDR3 protein: CAGLKGADQAFF

V gene: TRBV9
clone size: -
J gene: TRBJ2-5
D gene: TRBD1
CDR3 DNA: TGTGCCAGCAGCCCCTACGGACAGGGGAACCAAGAGACCCAGTACTTC
CDR3 protein: CASSPYGQGNQETQYF

V gene: TRBV5-1
clone size: -
J gene: TRBJ1-6
D gene: TRBD1
CDR3 DNA: TGCGCCAGCAGCTGGACCGGGACAGCGAATTCACCCCTCCACTTT
CDR3 protein: CASSWTGTANSPLHF

V gene: TRBV7-9
clone size: -
J gene: TRBJ2-7
D gene: -
CDR3 DNA: TGTGCCAGCAGCTTAATGGGTAGCTCCTCCGTAACTAGCTACGAGCAGTACTTC
CDR3 protein: CASSLMGSSSVTSYEQYF

V gene: TRBV7-7
clone size: -
J gene: TRBJ2-1
D gene: -
CDR3 DNA: TGTGCCAGCAGCTTGAACAGCGACAATGAGCAGTTCTTC
CDR3 protein: CASSLNSDNEQFF

V gene: TRBV7-8
clone size: few
J gene: TRBJ1-1
D gene: -
CDR3 DNA: TGTGCCAGCAGCCCCCAGGCGAACACTGAAGCTTTCTTT
CDR3 protein: CASSPQANTEAFF

V gene: TRBV2
clone size: -
J gene: TRBJ1-1
D gene: TRBD1
CDR3 DNA: TGTGCCAGCAGTGAAGAGGCGGGACAGGGGGGTAATGAAGCTTTCTTT
CDR3 protein: CASSEEAGQGGNEAFF

V gene: TRBV5-1
clone size: -
J gene: TRBJ2-3
D gene: TRBD1
CDR3 DNA: TGCGCCAGCAGCTTGGCCCCGGGACAGGGGAACACAGATACGCAGTATTTT
CDR3 protein: CASSLAPGQGNTDTQYF

V gene: TRBV30
clone size: -
J gene: TRBJ2-1
D gene: -
CDR3 DNA: TGTGCCTGGAGTGTGCGGAACAATGAGCAGTTCTTC
CDR3 protein: CAWSVRNNEQFF